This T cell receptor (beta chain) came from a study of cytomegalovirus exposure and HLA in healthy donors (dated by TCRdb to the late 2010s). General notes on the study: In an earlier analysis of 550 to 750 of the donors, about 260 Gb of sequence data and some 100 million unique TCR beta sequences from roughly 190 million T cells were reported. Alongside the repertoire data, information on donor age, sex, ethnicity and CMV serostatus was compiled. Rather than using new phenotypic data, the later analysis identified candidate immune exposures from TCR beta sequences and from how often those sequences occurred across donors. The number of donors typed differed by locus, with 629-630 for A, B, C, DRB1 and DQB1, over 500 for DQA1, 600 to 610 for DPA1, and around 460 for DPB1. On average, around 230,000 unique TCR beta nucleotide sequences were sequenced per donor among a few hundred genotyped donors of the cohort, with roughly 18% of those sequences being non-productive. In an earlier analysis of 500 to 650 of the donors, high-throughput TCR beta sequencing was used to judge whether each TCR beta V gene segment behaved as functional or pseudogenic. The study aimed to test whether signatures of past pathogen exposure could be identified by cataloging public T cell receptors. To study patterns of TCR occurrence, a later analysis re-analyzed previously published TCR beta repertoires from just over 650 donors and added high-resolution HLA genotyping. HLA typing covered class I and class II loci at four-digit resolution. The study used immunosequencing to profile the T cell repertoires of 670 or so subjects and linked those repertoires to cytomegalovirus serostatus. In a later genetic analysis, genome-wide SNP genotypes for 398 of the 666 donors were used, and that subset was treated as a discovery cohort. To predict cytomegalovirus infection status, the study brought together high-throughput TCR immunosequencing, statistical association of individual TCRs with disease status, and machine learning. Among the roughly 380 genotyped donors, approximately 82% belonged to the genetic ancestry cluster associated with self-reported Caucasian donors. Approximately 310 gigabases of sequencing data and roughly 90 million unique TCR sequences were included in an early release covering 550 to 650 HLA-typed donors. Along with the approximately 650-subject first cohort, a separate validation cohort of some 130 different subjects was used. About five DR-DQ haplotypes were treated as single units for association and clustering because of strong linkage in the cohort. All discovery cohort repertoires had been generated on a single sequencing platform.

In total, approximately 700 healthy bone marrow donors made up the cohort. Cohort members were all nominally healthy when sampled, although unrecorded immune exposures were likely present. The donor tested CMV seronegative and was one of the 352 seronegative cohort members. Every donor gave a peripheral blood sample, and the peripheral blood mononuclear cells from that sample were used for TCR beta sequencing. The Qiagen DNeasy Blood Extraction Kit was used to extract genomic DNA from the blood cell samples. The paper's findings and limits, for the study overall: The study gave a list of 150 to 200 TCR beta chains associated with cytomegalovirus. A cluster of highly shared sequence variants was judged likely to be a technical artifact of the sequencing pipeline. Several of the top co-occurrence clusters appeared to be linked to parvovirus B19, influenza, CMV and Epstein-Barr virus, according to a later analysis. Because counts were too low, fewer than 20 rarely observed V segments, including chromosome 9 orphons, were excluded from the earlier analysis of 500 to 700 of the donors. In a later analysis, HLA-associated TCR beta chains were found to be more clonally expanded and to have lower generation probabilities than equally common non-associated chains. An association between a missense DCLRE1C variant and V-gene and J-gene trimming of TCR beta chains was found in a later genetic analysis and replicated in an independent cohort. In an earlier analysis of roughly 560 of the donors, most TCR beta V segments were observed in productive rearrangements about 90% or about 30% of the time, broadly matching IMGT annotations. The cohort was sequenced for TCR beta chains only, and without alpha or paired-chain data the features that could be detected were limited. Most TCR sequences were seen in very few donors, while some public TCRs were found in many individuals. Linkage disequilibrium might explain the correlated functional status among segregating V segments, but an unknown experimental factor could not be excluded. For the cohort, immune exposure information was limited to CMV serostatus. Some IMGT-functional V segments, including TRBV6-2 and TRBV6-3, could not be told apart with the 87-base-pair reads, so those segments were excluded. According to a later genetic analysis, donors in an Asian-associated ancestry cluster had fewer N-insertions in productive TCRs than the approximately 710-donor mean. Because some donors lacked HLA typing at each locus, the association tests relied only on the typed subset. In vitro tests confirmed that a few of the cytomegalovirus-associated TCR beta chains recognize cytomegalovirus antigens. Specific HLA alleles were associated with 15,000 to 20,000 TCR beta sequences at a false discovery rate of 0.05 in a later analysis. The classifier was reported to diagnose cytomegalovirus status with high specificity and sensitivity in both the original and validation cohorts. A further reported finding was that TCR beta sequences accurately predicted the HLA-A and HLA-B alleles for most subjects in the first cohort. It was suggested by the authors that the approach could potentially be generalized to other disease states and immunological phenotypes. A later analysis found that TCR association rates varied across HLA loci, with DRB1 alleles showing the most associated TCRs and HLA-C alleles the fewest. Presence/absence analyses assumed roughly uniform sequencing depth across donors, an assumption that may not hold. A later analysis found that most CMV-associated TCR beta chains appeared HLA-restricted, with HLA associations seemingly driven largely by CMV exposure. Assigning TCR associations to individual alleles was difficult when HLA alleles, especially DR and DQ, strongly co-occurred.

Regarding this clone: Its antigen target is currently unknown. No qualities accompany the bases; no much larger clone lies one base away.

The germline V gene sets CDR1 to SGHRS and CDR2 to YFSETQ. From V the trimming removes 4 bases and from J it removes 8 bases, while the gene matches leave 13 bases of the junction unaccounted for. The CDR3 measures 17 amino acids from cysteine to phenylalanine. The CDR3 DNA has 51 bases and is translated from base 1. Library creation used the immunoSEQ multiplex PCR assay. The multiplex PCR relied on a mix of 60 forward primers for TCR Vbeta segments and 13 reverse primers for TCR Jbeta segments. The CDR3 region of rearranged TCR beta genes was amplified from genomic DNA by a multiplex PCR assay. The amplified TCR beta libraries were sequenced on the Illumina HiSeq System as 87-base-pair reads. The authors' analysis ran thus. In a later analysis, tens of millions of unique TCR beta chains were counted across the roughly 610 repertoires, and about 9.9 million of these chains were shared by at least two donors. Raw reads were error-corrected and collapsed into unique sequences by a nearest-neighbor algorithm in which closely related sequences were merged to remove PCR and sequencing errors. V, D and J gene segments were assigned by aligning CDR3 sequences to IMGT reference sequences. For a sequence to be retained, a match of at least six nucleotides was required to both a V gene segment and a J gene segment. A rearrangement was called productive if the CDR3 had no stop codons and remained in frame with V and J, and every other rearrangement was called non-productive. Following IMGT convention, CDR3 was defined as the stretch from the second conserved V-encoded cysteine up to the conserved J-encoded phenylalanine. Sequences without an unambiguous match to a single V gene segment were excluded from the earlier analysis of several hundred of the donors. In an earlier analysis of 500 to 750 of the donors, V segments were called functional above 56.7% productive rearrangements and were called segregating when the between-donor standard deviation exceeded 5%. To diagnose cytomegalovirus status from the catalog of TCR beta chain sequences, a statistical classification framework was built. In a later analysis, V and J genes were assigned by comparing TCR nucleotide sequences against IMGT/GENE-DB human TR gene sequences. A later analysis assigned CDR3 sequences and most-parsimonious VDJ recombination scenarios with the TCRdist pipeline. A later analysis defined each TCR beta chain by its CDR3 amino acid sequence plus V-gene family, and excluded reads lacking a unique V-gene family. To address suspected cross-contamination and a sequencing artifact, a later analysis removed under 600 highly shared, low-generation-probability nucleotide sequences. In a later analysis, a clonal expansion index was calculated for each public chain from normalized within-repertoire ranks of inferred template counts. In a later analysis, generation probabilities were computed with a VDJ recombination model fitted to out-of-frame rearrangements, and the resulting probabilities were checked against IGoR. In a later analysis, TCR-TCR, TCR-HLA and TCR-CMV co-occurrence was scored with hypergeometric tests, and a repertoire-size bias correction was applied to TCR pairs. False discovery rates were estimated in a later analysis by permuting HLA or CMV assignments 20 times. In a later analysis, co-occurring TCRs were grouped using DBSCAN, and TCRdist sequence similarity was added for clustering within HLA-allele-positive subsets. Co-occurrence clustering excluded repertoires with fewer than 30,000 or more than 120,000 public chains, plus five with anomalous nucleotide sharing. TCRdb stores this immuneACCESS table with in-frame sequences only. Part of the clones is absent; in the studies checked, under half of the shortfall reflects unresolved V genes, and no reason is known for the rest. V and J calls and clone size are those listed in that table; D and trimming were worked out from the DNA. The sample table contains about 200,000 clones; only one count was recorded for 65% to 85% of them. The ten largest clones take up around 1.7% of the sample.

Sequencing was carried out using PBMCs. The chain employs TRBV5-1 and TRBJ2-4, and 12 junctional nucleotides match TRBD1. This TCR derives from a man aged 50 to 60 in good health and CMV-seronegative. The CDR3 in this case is CASSASGTGGGGDIQYF. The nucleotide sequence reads TGCGCCAGCAGCGCATCCGGGACAGGGGGCGGTGGGGACATTCAGTACTTC.